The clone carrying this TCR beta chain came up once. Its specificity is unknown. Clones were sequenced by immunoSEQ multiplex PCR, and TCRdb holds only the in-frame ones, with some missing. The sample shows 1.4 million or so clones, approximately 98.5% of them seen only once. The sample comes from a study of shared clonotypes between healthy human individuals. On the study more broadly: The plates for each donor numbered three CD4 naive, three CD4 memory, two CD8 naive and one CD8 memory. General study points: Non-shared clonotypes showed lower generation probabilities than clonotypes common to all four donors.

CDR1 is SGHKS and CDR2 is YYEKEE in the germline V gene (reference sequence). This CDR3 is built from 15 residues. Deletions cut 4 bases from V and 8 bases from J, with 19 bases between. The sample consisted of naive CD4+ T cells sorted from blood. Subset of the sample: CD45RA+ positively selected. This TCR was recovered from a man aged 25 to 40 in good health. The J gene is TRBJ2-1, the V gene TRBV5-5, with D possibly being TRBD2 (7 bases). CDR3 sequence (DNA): TGTGCCAGCAGCCGGACGGTGAGGGAGGGGGATGAGCAGTTCTTC. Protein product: CASSRTVREGDEQFF.